This T cell receptor (beta chain) was retrieved from a study of CD39 and CD103 CD8 tumor-infiltrating T cells (dated by TCRdb to the late 2010s). Describing the broader study: An HPV-positive HNSCC, an HPV-negative HNSCC, an ovarian cancer and a melanoma patient were represented in the repertoire comparisons shown. Deep sequencing of TCRbeta CDR3 was used to compare the repertoires of CD8 TIL subsets, defined by CD103 and CD39, with those of peripheral memory CD8 T cells. What the authors observed across the whole study: Clonotypes from DP TILs were seldom detected in blood or uninvolved lymph node, while clonotypes from DN TILs overlapped to a large extent with peripheral memory CD8 repertoires. DP CD8 TILs appeared more oligoclonal than DN and SP CD8 TILs and blood memory CD8 T cells, with top 30 clonotypes covering roughly 50-86%.

For each subset, between roughly 8,500 and 110,000 sorted cells were used for genomic DNA extraction with the DNeasy Blood and Tissue Kit. The TCRbeta V-J or V-D-J regions were sequenced and mapped through the immunoSEQ service, and coverage above 10x per sample was achieved. Per the original workflow: Only productive rearrangements exported from the immunoSEQ Analyzer platform were analyzed, with clonality assessed on the 500 most abundant clones. The Morisita-Horn similarity index and the Jaccard index were used to quantify repertoire overlap between populations. Morisita-Horn similarity between CD8 T-cell subset TCR repertoires was measured in about 6 cancer patients. This is the immuneACCESS table as TCRdb keeps it, with only in-frame sequences that have V and J called. A part of the clones is gone; compared with another copy, unresolved V genes explain less than half, and the rest is unexplained. V and J calls and clone size are as listed in that table; D and trimming were resolved from the DNA. This sample lists thousands of clones; roughly two thirds were detected once. The top ten constitute over 9% of the sample.

In the case of this clone: Its antigen target is currently unknown. No base qualities exist here, and no much larger clone lies one base off it.

At the time samples were collected, the patients were not on therapy, although their prior treatments varied from chemotherapy, radiotherapy, surgery and immunotherapy to none at all. After thawing, cells were enriched for T lymphocytes using a negative-selection kit, with EpCAM beads added for tumor-infiltrating lymphocytes. CD8+CD4-CD45RA- cells were sorted as memory CD8 T cells irrespective of CCR7 expression. Peripheral blood mononuclear cells were isolated by Ficoll-Paque PLUS gradient and cryopreserved before analysis. Populations were sorted on a FACSAria II to 97% to 99% purity, and the cell pellets were frozen for TCR sequencing without being cultured. Looking up the germline V gene (reference sequence) yields CDR1 SEHNR and CDR2 FQNEAQ. Including cysteine and phenylalanine, the CDR3 has 15 amino acids. The kept DNA is CDR3 alone, 45 bases in frame from the first base. Unmatched junction bases come to 6, with V trimmed by 5 bases and J by 2 bases.

The TCR originated in a human donor with head and neck squamous cell carcinoma. The chain links TRBV7-9 with TRBJ2-1; TRBD1 aligns with 7 central bases. Sequenced material: CD8+ T cells sorted from blood. Explained via the paper, the cell subset or site label denotes: total memory CD8 T cells (CD45RA-CCR7+/-) from blood or uninvolved lymph node. This receptor has the CDR3 CASSPTTGTYNEQFF. The base sequence is TGTGCCAGCAGCCCCACGACAGGGACCTACAATGAGCAGTTCTTC.